The 10 T cell receptor beta chains below all came from one sample that was sequenced in a study of cytomegalovirus exposure and HLA in healthy donors. The data were produced by immunoSEQ multiplex PCR, yet TCRdb's version contains in-frame clones alone and is incomplete. Among hundreds of thousands of clones listed, approximately 86% were seen once. Sequences were obtained from PBMCs. The receptors were gathered from a woman under 40 in good health and CMV-seropositive.

This chain joins TRBV5-1 and TRBJ2-2, with TRBD2 matching 7 bases. Looked up from germline, CDR1 is SGHRS and CDR2 is YFSETQ. V lost 0 bases, J lost 2 bases, and 4 bases stayed unmatched. The CDR3 is 16 residues long. CDR3 sequence reads: CASSLAAGVNTGELFF. In DNA form, the CDR3 reads TGCGCCAGCAGCTTGGCCGCGGGAGTAAACACCGGGGAGCTGTTTTTT.

This clone has more than one count but fewer than ten. J is TRBJ2-7 and V is TRBV19; D may be TRBD1 (6 bases). There are 17 residues in the CDR3. With 6 bases removed from V and 2 bases from J, the gap between germline ends came to 23 bases. The germline CDR1 and CDR2 sequences are LNHDA and SQIVND (reference sequence). This chain's CDR3 is CASRSSPRQDFTYEQYF. The CDR3 DNA is TGTGCCAGTAGGAGCTCCCCTCGACAGGACTTTACCTACGAGCAGTACTTC.

V gene TRBV28 combines with J gene TRBJ1-5; 9 bases are shared with TRBD1. Germline V gives CDR1 MDHEN, CDR2 SYDVKM. Trimming took 3 bases from V and 2 from J; bases not matched to a gene: 11. The CDR3 totals 18 residues. CDR3 amino acids: CASSFLDRGVQRNQPQHF. In DNA, the CDR3 is TGTGCCAGCAGTTTTTTAGACAGGGGGGTGCAGCGCAATCAGCCCCAGCATTTT.

This sequence joins TRBV28 and TRBJ2-7, with 11 nucleotides matching TRBD2. The CDR3 has 14 residues. Trimming at V came to 6 bases and at J to 1 base, leaving 2 bases not matched to a gene. The germline gives CDR1 MDHEN, CDR2 SYDVKM. CDR3 bases: TGTGCCAGCAGGGCTAGCGGGAGGTCCTACGAGCAGTACTTC. Protein: CASRASGRSYEQYF.

The rearrangement joins TRBV6-5 to TRBJ2-3; D might be TRBD1 (5 bases). Germline loops: CDR1 MNHEY, CDR2 SVGAGI. The CDR3 has 12 amino acids. Trimming stripped 6 bases from V and 2 bases from J, with 6 bases between. The DNA of the CDR3 is TGTGCCAGCAGGACAGACACAGATACGCAGTATTTT. It specifies CASRTDTDTQYF.

The chain is built from TRBV6-1 and TRBJ1-5; D gene unclear. Per the germline V gene, CDR1 is MNHNS and CDR2 is SASEGT. The CDR3 length is 12 residues. V lost 6 bases, J lost 7 bases, and 10 bases lay in between. This CDR3 is CASSRLKQPQHF. Written as DNA, the CDR3 is TGTGCCAGCAGCAGATTAAAACAGCCCCAGCATTTT.

CDR3 nucleotide sequence: TGCGCCAGCAGCCAAGTAGGGACTAGCGGGAGCGGGTCGGGGAATGAGCAGTTCTTC. Translation: CASSQVGTSGSGSGNEQFF. The genes are TRBV5-1 and TRBJ2-1; 14 bases fit TRBD2. After removal of 4 bases from V and 7 bases from J, the junction contained 16 bases not matched to a gene. The CDR3 has 19 residues. The germline CDR1 and CDR2 sequences are SGHRS and YFSETQ.

This clone showed up just once. V and J are TRBV18 and TRBJ1-3, with a weak D call TRBD1 (5 bases). The CDR3 is made up of 13 amino acids. Germline assignment: CDR1 KGHSH and CDR2 LQKENI. V shed 11 bases and J shed 4 bases, with 15 bases lying between them. The CDR3: CAAFQGAGNTIYF. In DNA, the CDR3 is TGTGCCGCATTCCAGGGTGCCGGAAACACCATATATTTT. Full variable domain (remainder filled in from reference TRBV18 and TRBJ1-3): NAGVMQNPRHLVRRRGQEARLRCSPMKGHSHVYWYRQLPEEGLKFMVYLQKENIIDESGMPKERFSAEFPKEGPSILRIQQVVRGDSAAYFCAAFQGAGNTIYFGEGSWLTVV.

The chain uses TRBV5-1 and TRBJ2-7; D is possibly TRBD1 (6 bases). CDR1 and CDR2 (germline): SGHRS, YFSETQ. The V and J ends lost 4 bases and 3 bases respectively, with 14 bases between them. The CDR3 runs to 14 residues. The CDR3 is CASSPTQGLYEQYF. The CDR3 nucleotides read TGCGCCAGCAGCCCGACCCAGGGGCTCTACGAGCAGTACTTC.

The chain couples TRBV10-3 to TRBJ1-5, with 11 bases fitting TRBD1. The V gene's germline CDR1 is ENHRY and CDR2 SYGVKD. The CDR3 totals 13 residues. J was trimmed by 6 bases and V by 10 bases; bases with no gene match: 5. In DNA form, the CDR3 reads TGTGCCACAGGACAGGGGGCAGGTCAGCCCCAGCATTTT. Residues: CATGQGAGQPQHF.